The 18 T cell receptor beta chains below all came from one sample that was sequenced in a study of CD8 T cells in Susac syndrome. The RNA, about 0.5 to 1 ug, was put through reverse transcription using random hexamers. MiXCR was run by TCRdb on the immunoSEQ multiplex PCR reads, yielding one entry per CDR3 protein. The sample has approximately 150,000 distinct CDR3 sequences; 94% are singletons. Input material: CD4+ T cells from PBMCs. The receptors were gathered from a human donor in good health.

This clonotype was recorded only once. The rearrangement joins TRBV2 to TRBJ1-2; D remains unclear. Germline V CDR1 and CDR2: SNHLY, FYNNEI. V lost 8 bases and J lost 1, with 11 bases in between. This CDR3 spans 13 amino acids. The CDR3 sequence: CASALGLNYGYTF. DNA for the CDR3: TGTGCCAGCGCTCTCGGGCTTAACTATGGCTACACCTTC.

V gene TRBV30 combines with J gene TRBJ2-3; 12 bases align to TRBD2. The CDR3 consists of 15 residues. Trimming at V came to 1 base and at J to 4 bases, leaving 3 bases not matched to a gene. In germline, CDR1 is GTSNPN, CDR2 SVGIG (reference sequence). The CDR3 loop is CAWSASGRAPDTQYF. The CDR3 DNA reads TGTGCCTGGAGTGCTAGCGGGAGGGCCCCAGATACGCAGTATTTT.

This clonotype was observed once. The chain joins TRBV14 to TRBJ1-2; D ambiguous. CDR1 is SGHDN and CDR2 is FVKESK in the germline V gene. This CDR3 is built from 14 residues. V lost 4 bases to trimming and J lost 4 bases, with 13 bases between them. The CDR3 sequence: CASSPLEDIYGYTF. CDR3 DNA sequence: TGTGCCAGCAGCCCCCTTGAAGACATCTATGGCTACACCTTC. Combining the CDR3 with reference TRBV14 and TRBJ1-2 gives the whole variable domain EAGVTQFPSHSVIEKGQTVTLRCDPISGHDNLYWYRRVMGKEIKFLLHFVKESKQDESGMPNNRFLAERTGGTYSTLKVQPAELEDSGVYFCASSPLEDIYGYTFGSGTRLTVV.

The rearrangement uses TRBV19 and TRBJ1-5; possibly TRBD1 for D (6 bases). The germline V and J ends were trimmed by 3 bases and 0 bases, with 6 bases remaining between them. The germline V gene encodes CDR1 LNHDA and CDR2 SQIVND (reference sequence). The CDR3 is 14 amino acids. The CDR3 bases are TGTGCCAGTAGTATCAGGGGTAGCAATCAGCCCCAGCATTTT. Translated, it gives CASSIRGSNQPQHF. Looking up the rest from reference TRBV19 and TRBJ1-5 gives the full variable domain: DGGITQSPKYLFRKEGQNVTLSCEQNLNHDAMYWYRQDPGQGLRLIYYSQIVNDFQKGDIAEGYSVSREKKESFPLTVTSAQKNPTAFYLCASSIRGSNQPQHFGDGTRLSIL.

The genes are TRBV7-9 and TRBJ2-1; D perhaps matches TRBD2 (5 bases). The CDR3 is 16 amino acids. V was cut by 2 bases and J by 0 bases, with 11 bases left in between. The germline CDR1 and CDR2 sequences are SEHNR and FQNEAQ (reference sequence). The CDR3 DNA is TGTGCCAGCAGCTTAAGGACTGCGAGCTCCTACAATGAGCAGTTCTTC. Amino acid sequence: CASSLRTASSYNEQFF.

The chain uses TRBV10-3 and TRBJ2-5; a weak D match, TRBD2 (6 bases). The CDR3 contains 11 residues. In germline, CDR1 is ENHRY, CDR2 SYGVKD. V lost 7 bases and J lost 5, with 8 bases in between. The CDR3 region is CAITEGETQYF. The DNA of the CDR3 is TGTGCCATCACGGAGGGGGAGACCCAGTACTTC.

CDR3 loop: CASSQTLTGTNQPQHF. CDR3 DNA: TGTGCCAGCAGCCAGACCTTGACAGGGACAAATCAGCCCCAGCATTTT. V gene TRBV3-1 combines with J gene TRBJ1-5; 7 bases match TRBD1. The ends lost 3 bases at V and 4 bases at J; junction bases unmatched: 9. Germline V gene sequence: CDR1 LGHDT, CDR2 YNNKEL (reference sequence). The CDR3 totals 16 residues.

This rearrangement joins TRBV27 to TRBJ1-4, with D maybe TRBD1 (5 bases). V lost 5 bases and J 8 bases, leaving 18 bases between the germline ends. The CDR3 length is 15 residues. Germline V gene data show CDR1 as MNHEY and CDR2 as SMNVEV (reference sequence). CDR3 protein: CASSDSGLGGEKLFF. The CDR3 nucleotides read TGTGCCAGCAGTGATTCCGGGTTGGGGGGAGAAAAACTGTTTTTT.

The chain couples TRBV15 to TRBJ2-3, with TRBD2 matching over 11 bases. The CDR3 length is 17 residues. Germline CDR1 is LNHNV and CDR2 is YYDKDF (reference sequence). Germline trimming cut 0 bases from V and 3 bases from J; bases unmatched to any gene: 5. CDR3 sequence reads: CATSRDWLAGGTDTQYF. For the CDR3, the DNA is TGTGCCACCAGCAGAGATTGGCTAGCGGGAGGAACAGATACGCAGTATTTT.

The chain employs TRBV30 and TRBJ1-4; 7 bases line up with TRBD1. Per germline, CDR1 GTSNPN and CDR2 SVGIG (reference sequence). The junction had 1 base not matched to a gene; V was cut back by 2 bases and J by 4 bases. The CDR3 is 13 amino acids. CDR3 coding DNA: TGTGCCTGGAGTAGGGGGCTTAATGAAAAACTGTTTTTT. Its protein is CAWSRGLNEKLFF.

The chain employs TRBV9 and TRBJ2-2; a possible D gene is TRBD1 (5 bases). The CDR3 sequence is 15 residues long. The V end lost 0 bases, the J end lost 0 bases, and 6 bases lay between the germline ends. Germline-derived CDR1 and CDR2 are SGDLS and YYNGEE. The CDR3 nucleotides read TGTGCCAGCAGCGTAGCCAGGGCGAACACCGGGGAGCTGTTTTTT. Translation: CASSVARANTGELFF.

The chain recombines TRBV5-1 with TRBJ2-1, with a weak D call TRBD1 (6 bases). The CDR3 loop spans 12 amino acids. V dropped 4 bases and J dropped 9 bases, with 11 bases sitting between them. Germline CDR1 SGHRS, CDR2 YFSETQ. The CDR3 bases are TGCGCCAGCAGCACCGGACAGATTGAGCAGTTCTTC. This gives the protein CASSTGQIEQFF. The whole variable domain, remainder taken from reference TRBV5-1 and TRBJ2-1, is KAGVTQTPRYLIKTRGQQVTLSCSPISGHRSVSWYQQTPGQGLQFLFEYFSETQRNKGNFPGRFSGRQFSNSRSEMNVSTLELGDSALYLCASSTGQIEQFFGPGTRLTVL.

The J gene is TRBJ1-2, the V gene TRBV29-1; the match to TRBD1 covers 7 bases. The V segment lost 6 bases and the J segment 4 bases; nucleotides outside the gene matches: 8. Germline V gene lookup returns CDR1 SQVTM and CDR2 ANQGSEA. The CDR3 consists of 13 residues. DNA of the CDR3: TGCAGCGTCCGAGACAGGGAGGGCTATGGCTACACCTTC. Its translation: CSVRDREGYGYTF.

This clonotype has more than one count but fewer than ten. The chain joins TRBV23-1 to TRBJ2-7, with 8 bases fitting TRBD1. TRBV23-1 is an ORF for which the function is uncertain. V lost 6 bases to trimming and J lost 0 bases; unmatched junction nucleotides: 7. The CDR3 consists of 15 residues. The CDR3 sequence: CASSPDRGSSYEQYF. CDR3 sequence (DNA): TGCGCCAGCAGCCCTGACAGGGGATCCTCCTACGAGCAGTACTTC.

V is TRBV9 and J is TRBJ2-2; D not certain. Germline values: CDR1 SGDLS, CDR2 YYNGEE. This CDR3 contains 15 residues. The V end was cut by 4 bases, the J end by 0 bases, with 10 bases between. Written as DNA, the CDR3 is TGTGCCAGCAGCCCTCGGCCTCCGAACACCGGGGAGCTGTTTTTT. Residues: CASSPRPPNTGELFF.

The V and J genes are TRBV11-2 and TRBJ1-1, with D hard to call. The CDR3 is 15 amino acids. V lost 1 base, J lost 5 bases, and 14 bases lay in between. Germline-derived CDR1 and CDR2 are SGHAT and FQNNGV. CDR3 amino acids: CASSLGPELGTEAFF. The CDR3 DNA is TGTGCCAGCAGCTTAGGCCCGGAGCTTGGTACTGAAGCTTTCTTT. The whole variable domain, remainder taken from reference TRBV11-2 and TRBJ1-1, is EAGVAQSPRYKIIEKRQSVAFWCNPISGHATLYWYQQILGQGPKLLIQFQNNGVVDDSQLPKDRFSAERLKGVDSTLKIQPAKLEDSAVYLCASSLGPELGTEAFFGQGTRLTVV.

The chain has TRBV5-6 and TRBJ2-7; 9 bases line up with TRBD2. This CDR3 has 16 residues. Germline CDR1 is SGHDT and CDR2 is YYEEEE. J gave up 6 bases and V 3 bases, and 13 bases lay outside the gene matches. CDR3 bases: TGTGCCAGCAGCTCCACAATGAGTAGCGGGAGATCCGAGCAGTACTTC. Its translation is CASSSTMSSGRSEQYF.

This chain links TRBV29-1 with TRBJ2-1, with D possibly being TRBD2 (6 bases). Per germline, CDR1 SQVTM and CDR2 ANQGSEA. The germline V and J ends were trimmed by 5 bases and 0 bases, with 11 bases remaining between them. The CDR3 sequence is 14 residues long. CDR3 sequence: CSVWTTRSYNEQFF. CDR3 nucleotides: TGCAGCGTTTGGACTACCCGCTCCTACAATGAGCAGTTCTTC.